The rows below give T cell receptor beta chains drawn from one sample of a study of CD4+ T cells in melanoma. The data were produced by immunoSEQ multiplex PCR, yet TCRdb's version contains in-frame clones alone and is incomplete. The sample records tens of thousands of clones, roughly three quarters being singletons. The specimen was tumor tissue. Receptors originate from a human donor with melanoma. Both conserved end residues are part of each CDR3. Each record gives: V gene, D gene, J gene, clone size, CDR3 DNA, CDR3 protein. The D gene is left open where the match is weak. Not every row has a clone size; where given, it reads once, few, many or a size class.

v_gene: TRBV5-1; d_gene: TRBD1; j_gene: TRBJ2-3; abundance: -; CDR3nt: TGCGCCAGCAGGACAGGGAACACAGATACGCAGTATTTT; CDR3aa: CASRTGNTDTQYF
v_gene: TRBV6-4; d_gene: -; j_gene: TRBJ2-3; abundance: many; CDR3nt: TGTGCCAGCAGTGAATTGTGGGGCCACACAAATACGCAGTATTTT; CDR3aa: CASSELWGHTNTQYF
v_gene: TRBV9; d_gene: -; j_gene: TRBJ1-5; abundance: -; CDR3nt: TGTGCCAGCAGCCAGGGGTTTAATGATCAGCCCCAGCATTTT; CDR3aa: CASSQGFNDQPQHF
v_gene: TRBV5-1; d_gene: -; j_gene: TRBJ1-2; abundance: many; CDR3nt: TGCGCCAGCAGCCTATACGGGGATAGCGGTGGCTACACCTTC; CDR3aa: CASSLYGDSGGYTF
v_gene: TRBV7-2; d_gene: TRBD2; j_gene: TRBJ2-1; abundance: -; CDR3nt: TGTGCCAGCAGCTGGGGACTAGCGGGGTCAAGGGATGAGCAGTTCTTC; CDR3aa: CASSWGLAGSRDEQFF
v_gene: TRBV2; d_gene: TRBD1; j_gene: TRBJ1-5; abundance: -; CDR3nt: TGTGCCAGCAGTGAAGGTACAGGGGGCGTCCAGCCCCAGCATTTT; CDR3aa: CASSEGTGGVQPQHF
v_gene: TRBV2; d_gene: -; j_gene: TRBJ1-2; abundance: few; CDR3nt: TGTGCCAGCAGTGAAGCCCCTGCTAACTATGGCTACACCTTC; CDR3aa: CASSEAPANYGYTF
v_gene: TRBV6-1; d_gene: TRBD1; j_gene: TRBJ2-7; abundance: -; CDR3nt: TGTGCCATTCTCCGGGACAGCAACTTTTACGAGCAGTACTTC; CDR3aa: CAILRDSNFYEQYF
v_gene: TRBV7-9; d_gene: TRBD2; j_gene: TRBJ2-6; abundance: -; CDR3nt: TGTGCCAGCAGCTTAGCCGACGGGGGGGGCTCTGGGGCCAACGTCCTGACTTTC; CDR3aa: CASSLADGGGSGANVLTF
v_gene: TRBV29-1; d_gene: -; j_gene: TRBJ1-1; abundance: -; CDR3nt: TGCAGCGTTGAAGACGGAATGAACACTGAAGCTTTCTTT; CDR3aa: CSVEDGMNTEAFF
v_gene: TRBV6-5; d_gene: TRBD1; j_gene: TRBJ2-7; abundance: -; CDR3nt: TGTGCCAGCAGTTACTCCGGGACAGGGCCCTACGAGCAGTACTTC; CDR3aa: CASSYSGTGPYEQYF
v_gene: TRBV6-1; d_gene: -; j_gene: TRBJ1-5; abundance: -; CDR3nt: TGTGCCAGCACCCCCATGGGGCCTAATCAGCCCCAGCATTTT; CDR3aa: CASTPMGPNQPQHF
v_gene: TRBV7-2; d_gene: -; j_gene: TRBJ1-4; abundance: few; CDR3nt: TGTGCCAGCAGTTCCGGGGAAAAACTGTTTTTT; CDR3aa: CASSSGEKLFF
v_gene: TRBV30; d_gene: -; j_gene: TRBJ2-7; abundance: -; CDR3nt: TGTGCCTGGAGTACCGCTGCGGGTAGCTCCTACGAGCAGTACTTC; CDR3aa: CAWSTAAGSSYEQYF
v_gene: TRBV7-6; d_gene: TRBD1; j_gene: TRBJ1-1; abundance: -; CDR3nt: TGTGCCAGCAGCGCGGGACAGACGAACACTGAAGCTTTCTTT; CDR3aa: CASSAGQTNTEAFF
v_gene: TRBV7-8; d_gene: TRBD2; j_gene: TRBJ2-7; abundance: -; CDR3nt: TGTGCCAGCAGCTCCGGGACTAGCGGGGGTTTTTATGAGCAGTACTTC; CDR3aa: CASSSGTSGGFYEQYF
v_gene: TRBV7-7; d_gene: -; j_gene: TRBJ2-1; abundance: -; CDR3nt: TGTGCTAGCAGCTTACACCAGGCGAAATACAATGAGCAGTTCTTC; CDR3aa: CASSLHQAKYNEQFF
v_gene: TRBV4-1; d_gene: -; j_gene: TRBJ2-5; abundance: -; CDR3nt: TGCGCCAGCAGCCAAGGGAGTTCTGGGGGTCGGGAGACCCAGTACTTC; CDR3aa: CASSQGSSGGRETQYF
v_gene: TRBV27; d_gene: TRBD2; j_gene: TRBJ2-7; abundance: -; CDR3nt: TGTGCCAGCAGTTTCCGAGCCTGGACTAGCGTACCCTACGAGCAGTACTTC; CDR3aa: CASSFRAWTSVPYEQYF
v_gene: TRBV6-5; d_gene: -; j_gene: TRBJ2-5; abundance: few; CDR3nt: TGTGCCAGCAGTCCCGAAGATCCAGAGACCCAGTACTTC; CDR3aa: CASSPEDPETQYF
v_gene: TRBV5-1; d_gene: -; j_gene: TRBJ1-6; abundance: -; CDR3nt: TGCGCCAGCAGGGCCAGAGAGAATTCACCCCTCCACTTT; CDR3aa: CASRARENSPLHF
v_gene: TRBV11-2; d_gene: -; j_gene: TRBJ2-7; abundance: -; CDR3nt: TGTGCCAGCAGCTTAGCGCGGGTCTCCTACGAGCAGTACTTC; CDR3aa: CASSLARVSYEQYF
v_gene: TRBV14; d_gene: TRBD1; j_gene: TRBJ2-7; abundance: -; CDR3nt: TGTGCCAGCAGCAGAGCGACAGGGCGATCGTTCGAGCAGTACTTC; CDR3aa: CASSRATGRSFEQYF
v_gene: TRBV18; d_gene: -; j_gene: TRBJ1-5; abundance: -; CDR3nt: TGTGCCAGCTCACCCGGGACGGAGGCCCTGCCCCAGCATTTT; CDR3aa: CASSPGTEALPQHF
v_gene: TRBV4-1; d_gene: TRBD1; j_gene: TRBJ2-6; abundance: once; CDR3nt: TGCGCCAGCAGCCAAGAGACAGGGTCTGGGGCCAACGTCCTGACTTTC; CDR3aa: CASSQETGSGANVLTF
v_gene: TRBV5-1; d_gene: -; j_gene: TRBJ1-2; abundance: -; CDR3nt: TGCGCCAGCAGCTTGGAGTCGGGGTTCATGGGCTATGGCTACACCTTC; CDR3aa: CASSLESGFMGYGYTF
v_gene: TRBV6-4; d_gene: -; j_gene: TRBJ1-1; abundance: -; CDR3nt: TGTGCCAGCAGTCCGACAGAGCTATTGGGCACTGAAGCTTTCTTT; CDR3aa: CASSPTELLGTEAFF
v_gene: TRBV28; d_gene: -; j_gene: TRBJ2-7; abundance: -; CDR3nt: TGTGCCAGCAGTTCGGAGGGGAACTACGAGCAGTACTTC; CDR3aa: CASSSEGNYEQYF
v_gene: TRBV5-4; d_gene: TRBD1; j_gene: TRBJ2-7; abundance: -; CDR3nt: TGTGCCAGCAGCCGACAGGGGGCAGGCTACGAGCAGTACTTC; CDR3aa: CASSRQGAGYEQYF
v_gene: TRBV27; d_gene: -; j_gene: TRBJ1-1; abundance: many; CDR3nt: TGTGCCAGCAACGTAAGGTTTGGGAACACTGAAGCTTTCTTT; CDR3aa: CASNVRFGNTEAFF
v_gene: TRBV27; d_gene: TRBD1; j_gene: TRBJ1-5; abundance: -; CDR3nt: TGTGCCAGCAGTCCCTTGGGACAGGCTTTCCGTCAGCCCCAGCATTTT; CDR3aa: CASSPLGQAFRQPQHF
v_gene: TRBV5-4; d_gene: -; j_gene: TRBJ2-1; abundance: -; CDR3nt: TGTGCCAGCAGCTTGGGTGGGGGGACCTACAATGAGCAGTTCTTC; CDR3aa: CASSLGGGTYNEQFF
v_gene: TRBV19; d_gene: -; j_gene: TRBJ1-1; abundance: many; CDR3nt: TGTGCCAGTAGGGCGGGCATTCAGGCTTTCTTT; CDR3aa: CASRAGIQAFF
v_gene: TRBV10-3; d_gene: -; j_gene: TRBJ1-1; abundance: -; CDR3nt: TGTGCCATCAGTGGGCGGACAGATGAGGACACTGAAGCTTTCTTT; CDR3aa: CAISGRTDEDTEAFF
v_gene: TRBV2; d_gene: TRBD2; j_gene: TRBJ2-3; abundance: once; CDR3nt: TGTGCCAGCAGGGCGACTAGCGGGGACTTGGATACGCAGTATTTT; CDR3aa: CASRATSGDLDTQYF
v_gene: TRBV4-1; d_gene: TRBD2; j_gene: TRBJ2-3; abundance: -; CDR3nt: TGCGCCAGCAGGGGTGGGGGGGCAGATACGCAGTATTTT; CDR3aa: CASRGGGADTQYF
v_gene: TRBV5-1; d_gene: -; j_gene: TRBJ2-1; abundance: -; CDR3nt: TGCGCCAGCAGCTCTCCAGGTCGAACCTACAATGAGCAGTTCTTC; CDR3aa: CASSSPGRTYNEQFF
v_gene: TRBV20-1; d_gene: -; j_gene: TRBJ2-1; abundance: medium-sized; CDR3nt: TGCAGTGCTAAAGTAGTCAATGAGCAGTTCTTC; CDR3aa: CSAKVVNEQFF
v_gene: TRBV5-1; d_gene: -; j_gene: TRBJ2-7; abundance: -; CDR3nt: TGCGCCAGCAGCTCCCTACCACAAGACAGGAAGAGCTCCTACGAGCAGTACTTC; CDR3aa: CASSSLPQDRKSSYEQYF
v_gene: TRBV11-2; d_gene: TRBD1; j_gene: TRBJ2-2; abundance: -; CDR3nt: TGTGCCAGCAGCTTCCGCAGGGGGACCGGGGAGCTGTTTTTT; CDR3aa: CASSFRRGTGELFF